This is a list of T cell receptor beta chains from one sample in a study of blood T cell repertoires in COVID-19. The assay was immunoSEQ multiplex PCR, and TCRdb's table has in-frame clones only and misses some. There are fewer than 150,000 clones in the sample; 75% to 90% occur only once, and 4.3% lies in the top ten. The sequencing sample was made of peripheral blood. All receptors derive from a human donor in a cohort sampled during active COVID-19. The CDR3 runs from the conserved cysteine through the conserved F or W. A D gene is named only where the DNA matches it firmly. Rows may omit the clone size; those that give it use once, few, many or a size class.

size: .; V: TRBV15; D: .; J: TRBJ1-2; CDR3: CATSAGNDRGYTF; DNA: TGTGCCACCAGCGCAGGAAATGATCGGGGCTACACCTTC
size: .; V: TRBV4-3; D: TRBD1; J: TRBJ2-1; CDR3: CASSRGQGAYNEQFF; DNA: TGCGCCAGCAGCCGCGGACAGGGGGCCTACAATGAGCAGTTCTTC
size: .; V: TRBV11-3; D: TRBD2; J: TRBJ2-5; CDR3: CASSPWTSGRVSGETQYF; DNA: TGTGCCAGCAGCCCCTGGACTAGCGGGAGAGTTTCGGGAGAGACCCAGTACTTC
size: .; V: TRBV3-1/TRBV3-2; D: TRBD1; J: TRBJ2-5; CDR3: CARGIGTAGETQYF; DNA: TGTGCCAGGGGGATAGGGACAGCTGGAGAGACCCAGTACTTC
size: few; V: TRBV2; D: .; J: TRBJ2-1; CDR3: CASSGLGAGGNEQFF; DNA: TGTGCCAGCAGTGGACTGGGAGCGGGCGGCAATGAGCAGTTCTTC
size: once; V: TRBV4-3; D: TRBD1; J: TRBJ2-3; CDR3: CASSQEQGDTQYF; DNA: TGCGCCAGCAGCCAGGAACAGGGGGATACGCAGTATTTT
size: .; V: TRBV7-2; D: TRBD2; J: TRBJ2-5; CDR3: CASSKGLAGGGWETQYF; DNA: TGTGCCAGCAGCAAGGGACTAGCGGGAGGAGGGTGGGAGACCCAGTACTTC
size: .; V: TRBV27; D: TRBD2; J: TRBJ2-1; CDR3: CASRVLAGAAYNEQFF; DNA: TGTGCCAGCAGGGTACTAGCGGGAGCTGCCTACAATGAGCAGTTCTTC
size: .; V: TRBV10-2; D: .; J: TRBJ1-6; CDR3: CASSGGGVGSPLHF; DNA: TGCGCCAGCAGTGGGGGGGGAGTTGGCTCACCCCTCCACTTT
size: once; V: TRBV6-6; D: TRBD2; J: TRBJ2-5; CDR3: CASSTRRGGTQETQYF; DNA: TGTGCCAGCAGTACTCGGCGGGGGGGGACCCAAGAGACCCAGTACTTC